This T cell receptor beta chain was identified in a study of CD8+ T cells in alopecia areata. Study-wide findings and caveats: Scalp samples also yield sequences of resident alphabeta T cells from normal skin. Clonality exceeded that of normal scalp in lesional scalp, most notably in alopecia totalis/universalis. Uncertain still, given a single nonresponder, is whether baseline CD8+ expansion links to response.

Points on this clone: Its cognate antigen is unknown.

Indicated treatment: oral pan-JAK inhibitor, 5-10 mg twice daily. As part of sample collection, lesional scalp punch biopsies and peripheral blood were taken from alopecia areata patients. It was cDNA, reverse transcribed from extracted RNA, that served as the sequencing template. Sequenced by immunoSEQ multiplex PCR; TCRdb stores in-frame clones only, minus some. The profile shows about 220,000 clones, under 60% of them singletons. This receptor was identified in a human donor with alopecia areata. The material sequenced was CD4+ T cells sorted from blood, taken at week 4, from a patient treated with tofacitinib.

The CDR3: CSVGERVPGELFF. The CDR3 DNA reads TGCAGCGTTGGAGAGAGGGTCCCCGGGGAGCTGTTTTTT. This chain joins TRBV29-1 and TRBJ2-2; D perhaps matches TRBD2 (5 bases). V shed 4 bases and J shed 6 bases, with 12 bases lying between them. CDR1 is SQVTM, CDR2 ANQGSEA, per germline. This CDR3 comprises 13 residues.